The text below deals with one T cell receptor (beta chain). Its target is not known. The PCR had 60 Vbeta and 13 Jbeta primers. Using immunoSEQ multiplex PCR, the repertoire was profiled, and TCRdb retains in-frame clones only, with some absent. In the table there are some 270,000 clones, roughly 80% of which are singletons. The sample belongs to a study of cytomegalovirus exposure and HLA in healthy donors. As for the study in general: The early release's HLA-typed donors yielded 70 million to 85 million unique TCRs. The study, taken as a whole, reports: For most TCR sequences rarity was the rule, although some public TCRs occurred in many donors. Reportedly, cytomegalovirus status was diagnosed with high sensitivity and specificity. In terms of immune exposure information, only CMV serostatus was available.

Germline CDR1 and CDR2: MDHEN and SYDVKM. The CDR3 runs to 13 residues. V lost 7 bases to trimming and J lost 6 bases; unmatched junction nucleotides: 5. The sample consisted of PBMCs. The J gene is TRBJ2-1, the V gene TRBV28; 8 bases map to TRBD2. The source of this sequence is a girl between 2 and 10 years old in good health and CMV-seronegative. Written as DNA, the CDR3 is TGTGCCAGCACTAGCGGGTCAGGCAATGAGCAGTTCTTC. Its translation: CASTSGSGNEQFF. Drawing the rest from reference TRBV28 and TRBJ2-1, the complete variable domain is DVKVTQSSRYLVKRTGEKVFLECVQDMDHENMFWYRQDPGLGLRLIYFSYDVKMKEKGDIPEGYSVSREKKERFSLILESASTNQTSMYLCASTSGSGNEQFFGPGTRLTVL.